This TCR beta chain was identified during a study of cytomegalovirus exposure and HLA in healthy donors. Findings of the study overall: Links to common viral pathogens appeared, in a later analysis, for several of the most significant clusters. By a later analysis, the bulk of CMV-associated TCR beta chains appeared HLA-restricted. Available immune exposure information was restricted to CMV serostatus only. A missense DCLRE1C variant was associated with V- and J-gene trimming of TCR beta chains in a later analysis, and an independent cohort replicated the association.

The PCR employed 60 Vbeta primers together with 13 Jbeta primers. Libraries were prepared by immunoSEQ multiplex PCR; TCRdb keeps only in-frame clonotypes and omits some of them. The table lists more than 110,000 clones, roughly four fifths of them singletons, with 4.5% to 6% in the top ten. CDR1 is SQVTM and CDR2 is ANQGSEA in the germline V gene. V trimming: 1 base; J trimming: 6 bases; junction bases outside the gene matches: 14. This CDR3 has 16 residues. Details on this clone: What it binds is unknown.

The sequence was obtained from a woman aged 45-59 years in good health and CMV-seronegative. The rearrangement links TRBV29-1 to TRBJ2-7; 8 bases are shared with TRBD1. Material: PBMCs. CDR3 sequence: CSVEGGATGVTGEQYF. In DNA form, the CDR3 reads TGCAGCGTTGAAGGGGGCGCGACAGGGGTGACCGGCGAGCAGTACTTC.